The 11 T cell receptor beta chains listed next were all sequenced from one sample in a study of beta chain features in type 1 diabetes. As every portion of the isolated RNA was reverse transcribed, the sequencing read expressed TCRB transcripts. This table comes from immunoSEQ multiplex PCR, and its TCRdb copy is limited to in-frame clones, with some not included. Found here are about 180,000 clones, less than 15% of them singletons; the top ten hold 0.55% to 0.8%. Sequenced sample: central memory CD4+ T cells from blood. These receptors all stem from a woman between 18 and 29 years old in good health.

The chain joins TRBV7-2 to TRBJ2-7; D is uncertain. Trimming pared 1 base from V and 1 base from J, leaving 8 bases between. This CDR3 is built from 14 residues. Looked up from germline, CDR1 is SGHTA and CDR2 is FQGNSA. The CDR3 is CASSLDHRSYEQYF. In DNA, the CDR3 is TGTGCCAGCAGCTTAGACCACAGATCCTACGAGCAGTACTTC.

This clone was seen a handful of times. The V call is TRBV2, the J call TRBJ2-3; D is unclear. CDR1 and CDR2 from the germline V gene are SNHLY and FYNNEI. Between the trimmed V and J ends, which lost 8 bases and 2 bases, there was a span of 17 bases. The CDR3 extends over 15 amino acids. CDR3 DNA: TGTGCCAGCGTGCCACTCCTACAGATCACAGATACGCAGTATTTT. Protein sequence: CASVPLLQITDTQYF.

In its sample, this clone was seen a few times. The V call is TRBV30, the J call TRBJ1-5; 7 bases fit TRBD1. Losses at the gene ends were 5 bases for V and 3 bases for J; bases not matched to a gene: 4. The CDR3 spans 13 residues. Germline CDR1 reads GTSNPN; CDR2 reads SVGIG (reference sequence). CDR3 residues: CAWEGGINQPQHF. The CDR3 region has the DNA TGTGCCTGGGAAGGGGGCATCAATCAGCCCCAGCATTTT.

This clone showed up just a few times. The chain is built from TRBV9 and TRBJ2-5; D not certain. The CDR3 loop spans 14 amino acids. The germline V and J ends were trimmed by 0 bases and 5 bases, with 11 bases remaining between them. CDR1 and CDR2 from the germline V gene are SGDLS and YYNGEE. The CDR3 loop reads CASSVGAGEETQYF. CDR3 nucleotides: TGTGCCAGCAGCGTAGGTGCAGGTGAGGAGACCCAGTACTTC.

The chain uses TRBV30 and TRBJ2-2; a possible D gene is TRBD1 (6 bases). The CDR3 loop spans 15 amino acids. Trimming removed 4 bases from V and 5 bases from J, with 17 bases in between. Germline V gene sequence: CDR1 GTSNPN, CDR2 SVGIG (reference sequence). For the CDR3, the DNA is TGTGCCTGGAATACCAGGGGCCGAACAACCGGGGAGCTGTTTTTT. This gives the protein CAWNTRGRTTGELFF.

This clone was detected only a few times. CDR3 sequence (DNA): TGTGCCAGCAGCGACGACAGGGTCGGACGAGGCACTGAAGCTTTCTTT. The encoded protein is CASSDDRVGRGTEAFF. This sequence joins TRBV9 and TRBJ1-1; 7 bases are shared with TRBD1. J lost 4 bases, V lost 3 bases, and 12 bases had no gene match. CDR1 SGDLS and CDR2 YYNGEE come from the germline V gene. CDR3 length: 16 amino acids.

The rearrangement uses TRBV15 and TRBJ2-1; 9 bases are shared with TRBD1. Germline V gene lookup returns CDR1 LNHNV and CDR2 YYDKDF (reference sequence). The CDR3 runs 15 residues. V gave up 5 bases and J gave up 1 base; unmatched junction bases: 3. Here the CDR3 DNA reads TGTGCCACCAGCTACGGACAGGGGTCCTACAATGAGCAGTTCTTC. Encoded protein: CATSYGQGSYNEQFF.

This CDR3 reads CAWSAAGTGGHEQYF. The CDR3 DNA reads TGTGCCTGGAGTGCCGCCGGGACAGGGGGCCACGAGCAGTACTTC. The chain uses TRBV30 and TRBJ2-7; TRBD1 matches 12 bases. The trim removed 1 base at V and 5 bases at J, leaving 6 bases unmatched. Germline assignment: CDR1 GTSNPN and CDR2 SVGIG (reference sequence). This CDR3 has 15 amino acids.

V and J are TRBV5-1 and TRBJ2-1; 9 positions match TRBD2. Germline V gene lookup returns CDR1 SGHRS and CDR2 YFSETQ. V shed 0 bases, J shed 8 bases, and the junction held 9 bases outside the gene matches. This CDR3 contains 16 residues. The CDR3: CASSLASSGVLDEQFF. The CDR3 nucleotides read TGCGCCAGCAGCTTGGCTTCTAGCGGGGTTTTGGATGAGCAGTTCTTC.

This chain uses TRBV28 with TRBJ1-5; D uncertain. Trimming removed 5 bases at V and 9 bases at J, with 14 bases between. This CDR3 comprises 13 residues. The germline CDR1 and CDR2 sequences are MDHEN and SYDVKM. The CDR3 bases are TGTGCCAGCAGTGTCGGAGGGATCAGGCCCCAGCATTTT. Translating gives CASSVGGIRPQHF.

This clone showed up just a few times. This sequence joins TRBV29-1 and TRBJ1-1; perhaps TRBD1 as D (5 bases). The CDR3 runs to 13 residues. The germline V gene has CDR1 SQVTM and CDR2 ANQGSEA. V was pared by 3 bases and J by 6 bases, with 14 bases between. CDR3 bases: TGCAGCGTTGAGGCGCAGGGCCCTGCTGAAGCTTTCTTT. It codes for CSVEAQGPAEAFF.